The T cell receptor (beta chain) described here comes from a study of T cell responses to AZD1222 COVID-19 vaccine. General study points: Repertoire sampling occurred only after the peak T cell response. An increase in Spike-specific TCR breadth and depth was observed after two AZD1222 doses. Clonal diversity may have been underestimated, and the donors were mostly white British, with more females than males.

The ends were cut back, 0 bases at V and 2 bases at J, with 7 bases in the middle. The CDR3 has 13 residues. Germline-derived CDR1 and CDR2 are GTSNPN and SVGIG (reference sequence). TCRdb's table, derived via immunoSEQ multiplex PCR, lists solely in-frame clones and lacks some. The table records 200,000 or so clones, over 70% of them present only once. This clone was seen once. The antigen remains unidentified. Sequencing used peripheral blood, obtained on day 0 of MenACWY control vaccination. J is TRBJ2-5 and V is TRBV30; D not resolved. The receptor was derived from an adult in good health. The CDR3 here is CAWSVGSQETQYF. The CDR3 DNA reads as TGTGCCTGGAGTGTGGGAAGTCAAGAGACCCAGTACTTC.